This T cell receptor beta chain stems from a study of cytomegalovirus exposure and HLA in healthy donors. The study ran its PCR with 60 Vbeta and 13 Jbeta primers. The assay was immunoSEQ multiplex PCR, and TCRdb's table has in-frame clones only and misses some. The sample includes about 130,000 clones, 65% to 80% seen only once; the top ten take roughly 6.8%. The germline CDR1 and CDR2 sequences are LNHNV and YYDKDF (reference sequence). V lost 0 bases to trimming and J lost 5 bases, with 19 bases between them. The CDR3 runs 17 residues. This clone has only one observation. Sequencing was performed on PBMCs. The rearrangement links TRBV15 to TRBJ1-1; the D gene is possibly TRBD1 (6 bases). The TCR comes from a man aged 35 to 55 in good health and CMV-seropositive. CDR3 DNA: TGTGCCACCAGCAGAGATAAGGGGAACAGGGTATTTACTGAAGCTTTCTTT. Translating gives CATSRDKGNRVFTEAFF.